This TCR beta chain is drawn from a study of blood T cell repertoires in COVID-19. Across the whole study: COVID-19 samples from acute and convalescent phases originated in the United States, Italy and Spain. PBMCs, B-cell-depleted T cells, or T cells were the source of the cDNA or gDNA that made up the material.

In the original processing: Amplification with reference gene primers provided the estimates of nucleated cell counts. Method: immunoSEQ multiplex PCR; TCRdb's copy keeps in-frame clones and lacks some. V and J calls and clone size are those listed in that table; D and trimming were worked out from the DNA. This table has about 66,000 clones, around 84% appearing once. The CDR3 extends over 16 amino acids. V was cut by 5 bases and J by 5 bases, with 21 bases left in between. Germline V CDR1 and CDR2: SGHTA, FQGNSA. This chain connects TRBV7-2 to TRBJ1-1; possibly TRBD1 for D (6 bases). This clonotype was sampled from a man aged 50-59 years with active COVID-19. Material for sequencing was peripheral blood. CDR3 in amino acids: CASSMDSFVVRTEAFF. As DNA, the CDR3 is TGTGCCAGCAGCATGGACAGTTTTGTGGTGAGGACTGAAGCTTTCTTT.